This is a list of T cell receptor beta chains from one sample in a study. TCRdb reprocessed the 5' RACE reads via MiXCR and lists one record per CDR3 protein. The sample consists of more than 55,000 distinct CDR3 sequences, about 26% of them appearing once. Sequenced material: tumor-infiltrating Tregs sorted from the breast tumor. These receptors all stem from a female donor with breast cancer. Both conserved end residues are part of each CDR3. The D gene is left open where the match is weak. A row's size may be missing; if present it is once, few, many or a size class.

>.|TRBV11-2|TRBJ2-7|.
TGTGCCAGCAGCTCATTAACAGGTGGATGGTACTTC
CASSSLTGGWYF
>few|TRBV20-1|TRBJ1-1|.
TGCAGTGCGTGGCAGGGGAACACTGAAGCTTTCTTT
CSAWQGNTEAFF
>few|TRBV27|TRBJ1-2|.
TGTGCCAGCAGGAAGGGTTTTGGCTACACCTTC
CASRKGFGYTF
>.|TRBV9|TRBJ1-1|.
TGTGCCAGCAGCGTAGGCGGTAACATGAACACTGAAGCTTTCTTT
CASSVGGNMNTEAFF
>many|TRBV6-1|TRBJ1-2|.
TGTGCCAGCAGTGAAGCGCTGGGGTATGGCTACACCTTC
CASSEALGYGYTF
>few|TRBV28|TRBJ2-5|TRBD1
TGTGCCAGCAGTTTCTTGGCAGGGGGACGAGAGACCCAGTACTTC
CASSFLAGGRETQYF
>few|TRBV5-1|TRBJ2-1|TRBD2
TGCGCCAGCAGCCTAATAACCCGTACTAGCGGCTCCTACAATGAGCAGTTCTTC
CASSLITRTSGSYNEQFF
>many|TRBV6-5|TRBJ2-3|.
TGTGCCAGCAGATTCGGGGGAATGGGCACAGATACGCAGTATTTT
CASRFGGMGTDTQYF
>once|TRBV5-1|TRBJ2-1|TRBD2
TGCGCCAGCAGCTTGGTTCTAGCGGGGGGAAGCAATGAGCAGTTCTTC
CASSLVLAGGSNEQFF
>once|TRBV7-2|TRBJ2-5|.
TGTGCCAGCAGCTTATGGACGCGGATCCAAGAGACCCGGTACTTC
CASSLWTRIQETRYF
>.|TRBV12-3/TRBV12-4|TRBJ2-7|TRBD1
TGTGCCAGCAGTTCGCCGGGACAGGGTGGCCACGAGCAGTACTTC
CASSSPGQGGHEQYF
>many|TRBV6-5|TRBJ2-7|.
TGTGCCAGCAGTTACCACCGGCAGGCCTACGAGCAGTACTTC
CASSYHRQAYEQYF
>few|TRBV6-1|TRBJ2-5|.
TGTGCCAGCGCCTGGGCGCAGGATGGGACCCAGTACTTC
CASAWAQDGTQYF
>few|TRBV24-1|TRBJ2-3|.
TGTGCCACCAGTGAGCTTGACAGAGGCACAGATACGCAGTATTTT
CATSELDRGTDTQYF
>medium-sized|TRBV4-2|TRBJ2-1|TRBD2
TGTGCCAGCAGCCAAGGGGAGGGTACGGCCACTGAGCAGTTCTTC
CASSQGEGTATEQFF
>.|TRBV5-1|TRBJ2-1|TRBD1
TGCGCCAGCAGCGAACGGACAGGGGGGAATGAGCAGTTCTTC
CASSERTGGNEQFF
>.|TRBV7-2|TRBJ2-5|.
TGTGCCAGCAGCTTATGGGGACGAGAGACCCAGTACTTC
CASSLWGRETQYF
>few|TRBV12-3/TRBV12-4|TRBJ1-2|TRBD1
TGTGCCAGCAGTGATCGGCGACAGGGCGCTAACTATGGCTACACCTTC
CASSDRRQGANYGYTF
>many|TRBV9|TRBJ2-3|.
TGTGCCAGCAGCGTCGTTGGTTTGGGGATCCCTAGCACAGATACGCAGTATTTT
CASSVVGLGIPSTDTQYF
>.|TRBV4-1|TRBJ1-2|.
TGCGCCAGCAGGCAAGAGATTAGAGCAGGGGCCGGTGGTTACACCTTC
CASRQEIRAGAGGYTF
>.|TRBV6-5|TRBJ1-1|.
TGTGCCAGCAGTTACAATAATCAAGCTTTCTTT
CASSYNNQAFF
>few|TRBV20-1|TRBJ2-4|.
TGCAGTGCTAGAGGGGAAGCCAAAAACATTCAGTACTTC
CSARGEAKNIQYF
>few|TRBV4-2|TRBJ2-2|TRBD2
TGTGCCAGCAGCCGCAGGGCGGGACTAGCGGGAGGGTCCTTCGGGGGGACCGGGGAGCTGTTTTTT
CASSRRAGLAGGSFGGTGELFF
>.|TRBV5-6|TRBJ2-7|TRBD2
TGTGCCAGCAGCTTTCCGTCCCATGGCGGGGGGCAGGATTACGAGCAGTACTTC
CASSFPSHGGGQDYEQYF
>few|TRBV7-9|TRBJ2-1|TRBD1
TGTGCCAGCAGCTTGTTTACAGGGGGTCTAAATGAGCAGTTCTTC
CASSLFTGGLNEQFF
>.|TRBV3-1|TRBJ1-6|.
TGTGCCAACAGCCACAACAATTCACCCCTCCACTTT
CANSHNNSPLHF
>few|TRBV10-3|TRBJ1-2|.
TGTGCCATCAGTGATTCAACAGGAAGTTGGGGCTACACCTTC
CAISDSTGSWGYTF